This T cell receptor (beta chain) was documented in a study of blood T cell repertoires in COVID-19. Study background: The analysed material was cDNA or gDNA that came from T cells, B-cell-depleted T cells, or PBMCs.

Clinical history as reported by participants underpinned cohort assignment. Here immunoSEQ multiplex PCR was the method, and the copy in TCRdb shows in-frame clones only, minus some. The data contain approximately 300,000 clones, 87% of them singletons. V lost 6 bases and J 7 bases, leaving 13 bases between the germline ends. In germline, CDR1 is MNHEY, CDR2 SVGAGI. The CDR3 is made up of 13 amino acids. The specimen sequenced was PBMCs or T cells enriched from blood (not recorded which). This chain joins TRBV6-5 and TRBJ1-5; unclear D gene. The TCR was taken from a woman aged 30 to 39 who had recovered from COVID-19. Here the CDR3 DNA reads TGTGCCAGCAGGAGGGCTCGAACCCAGCCCCAGCATTTT. It specifies CASRRARTQPQHF.